This T cell receptor (beta chain) was identified in a study of blood T cells in healthy people across ages. V gave up 5 bases and J gave up 2 bases, with 13 bases separating them. This CDR3 spans 14 amino acids. The germline gives CDR1 SGHTA, CDR2 FQGNSA. A second PCR, run for about 6 to 11 cycles, used a sample-barcoded 5' primer plus a J-beta primer mix. TCRdb passed the 5' RACE reads through MiXCR, listing each CDR3 protein once. The sample has around 1,600,000 distinct CDR3 sequences; roughly two fifths are singletons. The chain employs TRBV7-2 and TRBJ2-7; D perhaps matches TRBD2 (5 bases). The sequence derives from a woman between 18 and 30 years old in good health. Sequencing used blood. The CDR3 spells CASSVDYKTYEQYF. The CDR3 DNA is TGTGCCAGCAGCGTAGACTACAAGACCTACGAGCAGTACTTC.